These 11 T cell receptor beta chains share one sample of origin, sequenced in a study of radiotherapy plus CTLA-4 blockade in lung cancer. The repertoire was sequenced with immunoSEQ multiplex PCR; TCRdb's copy has only in-frame clones and lacks some. The table shows approximately 48,000 clones, with 70% to 90% occurring only once. The specimen comprised peripheral blood, sampled from a patient treated with radiotherapy plus ipilimumab. The origin of the receptors is a human donor with non-small cell lung cancer whose response to radiotherapy plus ipilimumab could not be evaluated.

CDR3 sequence: CASSFVKLGYTF. The CDR3 DNA reads as TGTGCCAGCAGTTTTGTTAAGCTTGGCTACACCTTC. The chain links TRBV28 to TRBJ1-2, with D uncertain. V was trimmed by 3 bases and J by 7 bases, leaving 9 bases between them. Looked up from germline, CDR1 is MDHEN and CDR2 is SYDVKM. The CDR3 is made up of 12 amino acids.

The sample holds a few counts of this clone. The chain uses TRBV25-1 and TRBJ1-2, with D uncertain. The CDR3 has 11 residues. CDR1 and CDR2 from the germline V gene are MGHDK and SYGVNS. V was clipped by 6 bases and J by 7 bases, with 9 bases between them. The CDR3 DNA reads TGTGCCAGCAGCTCGTCGGGTGGCTACACCTTC. Its translation is CASSSSGGYTF.

The rearrangement joins TRBV30 to TRBJ2-3; D perhaps matches TRBD2 (6 bases). This CDR3 has 15 amino acids. Per the germline V gene, CDR1 is GTSNPN and CDR2 is SVGIG (reference sequence). The V end was cut by 2 bases, the J end by 1 base, with 13 bases between. The CDR3: CAWSYRGKGTDTQYF. CDR3 nucleotides: TGTGCCTGGAGTTATCGGGGGAAAGGCACAGATACGCAGTATTTT.

V is TRBV4-1 and J is TRBJ1-5; TRBD1 is a possible D gene (6 bases). The CDR3 loop spans 17 amino acids. V gave up 0 bases and J gave up 0 bases, with 12 bases separating them. In germline, CDR1 is MGHRA, CDR2 YSYEKL. Here the CDR3 reads CASSQDGGGHSNQPQHF. CDR3 nucleotide sequence: TGCGCCAGCAGCCAAGACGGCGGGGGGCATAGCAATCAGCCCCAGCATTTT.

The V gene is TRBV28, the J gene TRBJ1-2; D gene unclear. CDR1 is MDHEN, CDR2 SYDVKM, per germline. V was shortened by 2 bases and J by 4 bases, with 11 bases between the two germline ends. The CDR3 is 14 amino acids. This chain's CDR3 is CASSLAGRTYGYTF. In DNA, the CDR3 is TGTGCCAGCAGTTTAGCAGGAAGAACCTATGGCTACACCTTC.

J is TRBJ1-5 and V is TRBV7-8, with D possibly matching TRBD1 (5 bases). This CDR3 region has 14 residues. V was trimmed by 1 base and J by 3 bases, leaving 7 bases between them. Germline V lookup: CDR1 SGHVS, CDR2 FQNEAQ. CDR3 protein: CASSLGQYNQPQHF. DNA for the CDR3: TGTGCCAGCAGCTTAGGACAGTACAATCAGCCCCAGCATTTT.

The chain is built from TRBV7-2 and TRBJ2-2; perhaps TRBD1 as D (5 bases). Per the germline V gene, CDR1 is SGHTA and CDR2 is FQGNSA. The ends were cut back, 7 bases at V and 5 bases at J, with 20 bases in the middle. The CDR3 sequence is 16 residues long. CDR3 in DNA: TGTGCCAGCACTAGGACCAGGGTGCGAACAACCGGGGAGCTGTTTTTT. Translating gives CASTRTRVRTTGELFF. Supplemented by reference TRBV7-2 and TRBJ2-2, the full variable domain reads GAGVSQSPSNKVTEKGKDVELRCDPISGHTALYWYRQSLGQGLEFLIYFQGNSAPDKSGLPSDRFSAERTGGSVSTLTIQRTQQEDSAVYLCASTRTRVRTTGELFFGEGSRLTVL.

This sequence joins TRBV9 and TRBJ1-1, with 7 bases aligning to TRBD1. The CDR3 is 17 residues long. CDR1 SGDLS and CDR2 YYNGEE come from the germline V gene. The junction had 9 bases not matched to a gene; V was cut back by 1 base and J by 0 bases. CDR3 residues: CASSVTGDQPLNTEAFF. CDR3 nucleotide sequence: TGTGCCAGCAGCGTAACAGGGGACCAACCCCTGAACACTGAAGCTTTCTTT.

J is TRBJ2-1 and V is TRBV15, with a weak D call TRBD2 (6 bases). This CDR3 is built from 13 residues. V was shortened by 5 bases and J by 7 bases, with 12 bases between the two germline ends. Germline-derived CDR1 and CDR2 are LNHNV and YYDKDF (reference sequence). The CDR3, as DNA: TGTGCCACCAGCTTCCCGACTAGTAATGAGCAGTTCTTC. Protein: CATSFPTSNEQFF.

The J gene is TRBJ1-5, the V gene TRBV19; TRBD1 agrees at 9 bases. With 6 bases clipped from V and 2 bases from J, the junction kept 5 bases outside the gene matches. The CDR3 is 15 residues long. Germline CDR1 is LNHDA and CDR2 is SQIVND (reference sequence). The CDR3 loop is CASSDRGLGNQPQHF. In nucleotides, the CDR3 is TGTGCCAGTAGCGACAGGGGGTTAGGCAATCAGCCCCAGCATTTT. Full variable domain (remainder filled in from reference TRBV19 and TRBJ1-5): DGGITQSPKYLFRKEGQNVTLSCEQNLNHDAMYWYRQDPGQGLRLIYYSQIVNDFQKGDIAEGYSVSREKKESFPLTVTSAQKNPTAFYLCASSDRGLGNQPQHFGDGTRLSIL.

This clone was counted once. J is TRBJ2-1 and V is TRBV4-3; TRBD1 might be the D (6 bases). The CDR3 covers 17 residues. CDR1 is LGHNA and CDR2 is YSLEER in the germline V gene. The V end was cut by 2 bases, the J end by 3 bases, with 17 bases between. The CDR3 sequence: CASSQFGQTADYNEQFF. As DNA, the CDR3 is TGCGCCAGCAGCCAATTCGGACAGACAGCTGACTACAATGAGCAGTTCTTC.